The TCR beta chain described here comes from a study of blood T cell repertoires in COVID-19. Original processing methods: Cell counts per sample came from amplifying reference gene primers. Method: immunoSEQ multiplex PCR; TCRdb's copy keeps in-frame clones and lacks some. D and trimming come from the DNA, and the V and J calls and clone size come from that table. The data contain about 95,000 clones, roughly 80% of them singletons. The CDR3 has 12 residues. V lost 6 bases to trimming and J lost 6 bases, with 10 bases between them. CDR1 KGHSH and CDR2 LQKENI come from the germline V gene. The source of this sequence is a human donor in a cohort sampled during active COVID-19. Sequencing was done on a sample of peripheral blood. V usage is TRBV18 and J usage is TRBJ2-3; no firm D call. The CDR3 loop reads CASSSNGDTQYF. The CDR3 DNA reads as TGTGCCAGCTCGTCCAACGGTGATACGCAGTATTTT. The variable domain in full, with the rest retrieved from reference TRBV18 and TRBJ2-3, is NAGVMQNPRHLVRRRGQEARLRCSPMKGHSHVYWYRQLPEEGLKFMVYLQKENIIDESGMPKERFSAEFPKEGPSILRIQQVVRGDSAAYFCASSSNGDTQYFGPGTRLTVL.